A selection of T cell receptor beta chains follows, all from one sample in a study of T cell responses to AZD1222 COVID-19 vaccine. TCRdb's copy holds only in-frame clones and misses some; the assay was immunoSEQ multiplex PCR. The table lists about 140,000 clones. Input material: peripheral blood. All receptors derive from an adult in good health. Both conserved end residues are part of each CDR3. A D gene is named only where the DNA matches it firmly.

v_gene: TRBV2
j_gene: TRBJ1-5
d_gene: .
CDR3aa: CASSPFGQFYQPQHF
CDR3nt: TGTGCCAGCAGCCCCTTCGGACAGTTTTATCAGCCCCAGCATTTT

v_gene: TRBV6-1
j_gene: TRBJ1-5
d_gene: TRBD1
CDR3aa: CASSAQDRGGNNQPQHF
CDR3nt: TGTGCCAGCAGTGCTCAGGACAGGGGGGGAAACAATCAGCCCCAGCATTTT

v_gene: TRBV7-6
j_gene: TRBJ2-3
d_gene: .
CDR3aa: CASRPTTVRTDTQYF
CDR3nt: TGTGCCAGCAGACCTACGACAGTCCGCACAGATACGCAGTATTTT

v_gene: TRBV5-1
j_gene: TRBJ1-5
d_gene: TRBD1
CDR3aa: CASSLDYSFWDRCQPQHF
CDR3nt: TGCGCCAGCAGCTTGGATTACTCTTTCTGGGACAGGTGCCAGCCCCAGCATTTT

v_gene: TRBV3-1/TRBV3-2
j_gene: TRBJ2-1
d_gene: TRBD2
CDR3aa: CASSQIPGGFSYNEQFF
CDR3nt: TGTGCCAGCAGCCAAATCCCCGGGGGGTTCTCCTACAATGAGCAGTTCTTC

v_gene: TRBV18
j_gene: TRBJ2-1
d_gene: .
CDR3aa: CASSPRVLGYNEQFF
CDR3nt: TGTGCCAGCTCACCTCGGGTCTTGGGCTACAATGAGCAGTTCTTC

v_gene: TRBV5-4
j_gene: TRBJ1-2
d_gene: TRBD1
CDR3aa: CASSPRTGANYGYTF
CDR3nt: TGTGCCAGCAGCCCTCGGACAGGAGCTAACTATGGCTACACCTTC

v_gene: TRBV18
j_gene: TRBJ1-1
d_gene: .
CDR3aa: CASSPPGGTEAFF
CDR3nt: TGTGCCAGCTCACCTCCTGGTGGGACTGAAGCTTTCTTT

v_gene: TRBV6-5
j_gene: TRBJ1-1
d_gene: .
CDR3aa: CASSYSIFRENEAFF
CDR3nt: TGTGCCAGCAGTTACTCGATTTTCAGGGAGAATGAAGCTTTCTTT

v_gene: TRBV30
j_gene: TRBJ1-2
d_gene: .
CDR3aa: CAWSNGSGYTF
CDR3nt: TGTGCCTGGAGTAATGGGTCTGGCTACACCTTC

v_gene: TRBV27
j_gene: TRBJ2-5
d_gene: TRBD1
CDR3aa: CASSPRQGTSETQYF
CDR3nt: TGTGCCAGCAGTCCTAGACAGGGAACCTCAGAGACCCAGTACTTC

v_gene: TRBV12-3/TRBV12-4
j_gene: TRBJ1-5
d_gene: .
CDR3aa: CASSRVGPQHF
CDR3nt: TGTGCCAGCAGCCGAGTAGGGCCCCAGCATTTT

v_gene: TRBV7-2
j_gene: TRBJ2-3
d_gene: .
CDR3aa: CASSSSGRADTTDTQYF
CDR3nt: TGTGCCAGCTCCTCGTCCGGGCGCGCGGATACCACAGATACGCAGTATTTT

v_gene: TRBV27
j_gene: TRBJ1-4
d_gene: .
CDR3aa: CASRKPGGDEKLFF
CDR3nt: TGTGCCAGCAGAAAACCGGGAGGGGATGAAAAACTGTTTTTT

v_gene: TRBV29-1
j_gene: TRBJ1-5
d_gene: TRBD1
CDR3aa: CSVWTGGGQPQHF
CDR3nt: TGCAGCGTCTGGACAGGGGGCGGTCAGCCCCAGCATTTT

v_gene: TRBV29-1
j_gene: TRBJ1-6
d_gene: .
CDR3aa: CSVAADRDNSPLHF
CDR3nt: TGCAGCGTTGCGGCCGACAGAGATAATTCACCCCTCCACTTT

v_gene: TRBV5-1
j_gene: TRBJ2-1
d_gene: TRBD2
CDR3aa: CASSLDGGASYNEQFF
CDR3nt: TGCGCCAGCAGCTTGGACGGGGGGGCCTCCTACAATGAGCAGTTCTTC

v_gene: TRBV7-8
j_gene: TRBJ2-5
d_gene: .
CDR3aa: CASSPVGGVVETQYF
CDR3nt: TGTGCCAGCAGCCCCGTAGGGGGGGTCGTGGAGACCCAGTACTTC

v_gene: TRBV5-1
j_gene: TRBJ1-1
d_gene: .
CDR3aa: CASSLGGYNTEAFF
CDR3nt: TGCGCCAGCAGCTTGGGGGGTTATAACACTGAAGCTTTCTTT

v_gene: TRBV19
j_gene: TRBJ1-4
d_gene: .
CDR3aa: CASSMRRVGTNEKLFF
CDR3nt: TGTGCCAGTAGTATGCGGAGGGTCGGAACTAATGAAAAACTGTTTTTT

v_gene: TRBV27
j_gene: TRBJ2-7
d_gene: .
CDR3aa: CASGDPAYEQYF
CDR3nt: TGTGCCAGCGGCGATCCCGCCTACGAGCAGTACTTC

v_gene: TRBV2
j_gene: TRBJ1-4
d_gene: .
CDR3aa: CAQTLQDGEKLFF
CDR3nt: TGTGCCCAGACCCTCCAGGACGGTGAAAAACTGTTTTTT

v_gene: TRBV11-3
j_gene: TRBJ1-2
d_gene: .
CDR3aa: CASSLVGQATNYGYTF
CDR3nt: TGTGCCAGCAGCTTAGTCGGGCAGGCTACTAACTATGGCTACACCTTC

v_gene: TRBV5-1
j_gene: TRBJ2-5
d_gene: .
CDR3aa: CASTLGATQYF
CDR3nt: TGCGCCAGCACCCTGGGTGCGACCCAGTACTTC

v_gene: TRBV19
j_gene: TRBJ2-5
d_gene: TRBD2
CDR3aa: CASSMRQGGKALETQYF
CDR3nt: TGTGCCAGTAGTATGAGGCAGGGAGGGAAGGCGTTAGAGACCCAGTACTTC